The 3 T cell receptor beta chains below come from one sample, sequenced in a study of T cell repertoires in cytomegalovirus infection (dated by TCRdb to the late 2010s). Antigens of these TCRs are unknown. The instrument given in TCRdb is Illumina HiSeq 1500. The public reads were reanalyzed by TCRdb: fastp trimming at Q25, MiXCR alignment, in-frame beta chains only. Each entry merges the rows of one CDR3 protein and shows their most common DNA and genes. The table for this sample lists around 130,000 distinct CDR3 sequences; about 24% of them were counted only once. The ten largest clonotypes hold about a third of the sample. What was sequenced was PBMCs, sequenced either directly or after in vitro stimulation (not recorded which). The receptors were sampled from a human donor in good health (CMV status not recorded). Some clones in this sample may be carry-over from other donors' samples.

In its sample, this clonotype was seen many times. CDR3 sequence: CASSSDGKYNEQFF. The DNA for the CDR3 is TGTGCCAGCAGCTCCGACGGGAAATACAATGAGCAGTTCTTC. V usage is TRBV7-3 and J usage is TRBJ2-1; a possible D gene is TRBD2 (5 bases). CDR3 length equals 14 residues. Germline CDR1 reads SGHTA; CDR2 reads FQGTGA. V lost 4 bases to trimming and J lost 4 bases, with 11 bases between them.

V and J are TRBV5-4 and TRBJ1-3; no firm D call. Germline-derived CDR1 and CDR2 are SGHNT and YYREEE (reference sequence). The CDR3 has 17 residues. The ends were cut back, 1 base at V and 0 bases at J, with 14 bases in the middle. For the CDR3, the DNA is TGTGCCAGCAGCTTGATCTTAACGGGAAACTCTGGAAACACCATATATTTT. Translation gives CASSLILTGNSGNTIYF.

The sample holds a few counts of this clonotype. The chain couples TRBV18 to TRBJ1-2; D gene unclear. The germline V and J ends were trimmed by 0 bases and 2 bases, with 13 bases remaining between them. Germline loops: CDR1 KGHSH, CDR2 LQKENI. The CDR3 length is 16 residues. CDR3 protein: CASSPPIGVSNYGYTF. The DNA for the CDR3 is TGTGCCAGCTCACCACCTATCGGGGTCTCAAACTATGGCTACACCTTC.